A selection of T cell receptor beta chains follows, all from one sample in a study of siplizumab effects on memory and regulatory T cells. TCRdb keeps only in-frame clones here, not all; method: immunoSEQ multiplex PCR. The data contain tens of thousands of clones, roughly 93% of them singletons. The specimen sequenced was CD8+ T cells sorted from blood. Receptors were obtained from a human donor in good health. The CDR3 runs from the conserved cysteine through the conserved F or W. The D gene is left open where the match is weak. Clone size is stated in some rows and not others, as once, few, many or a class when expanded.

d_gene: -
abundance: -
j_gene: TRBJ1-5
v_gene: TRBV27
CDR3aa: CASSSTTGTLIYQPQHF
CDR3nt: TGTGCCAGCAGTTCAACAACCGGGACCCTTATATATCAGCCCCAGCATTTT

d_gene: -
abundance: once
j_gene: TRBJ2-1
v_gene: TRBV5-6
CDR3aa: CASSRADWSEFIEQFF
CDR3nt: TGTGCCAGCAGCCGCGCAGACTGGTCGGAGTTCATTGAGCAGTTCTTC

d_gene: -
abundance: -
j_gene: TRBJ2-2
v_gene: TRBV7-6
CDR3aa: CASSWGQNTGELFF
CDR3nt: TGTGCCAGCAGCTGGGGACAGAACACCGGGGAGCTGTTTTTT

d_gene: -
abundance: once
j_gene: TRBJ2-1
v_gene: TRBV11-3
CDR3aa: CASSPGLFAEQFF
CDR3nt: TGTGCCAGCAGCCCGGGACTTTTCGCTGAGCAGTTCTTC

d_gene: -
abundance: once
j_gene: TRBJ1-2
v_gene: TRBV7-9
CDR3aa: CASSPGPGGNGYTF
CDR3nt: TGTGCCAGCAGCCCGGGTCCGGGAGGTAATGGCTACACCTTC

d_gene: -
abundance: -
j_gene: TRBJ1-1
v_gene: TRBV5-6
CDR3aa: CASSEKTGLNTEAFF
CDR3nt: TGTGCCAGCAGCGAGAAGACGGGGTTGAACACTGAAGCTTTCTTT

d_gene: TRBD2
abundance: -
j_gene: TRBJ2-3
v_gene: TRBV9
CDR3aa: CASSVGLAESTDTQYF
CDR3nt: TGTGCCAGCAGCGTAGGACTAGCGGAAAGCACAGATACGCAGTATTTT

d_gene: -
abundance: -
j_gene: TRBJ2-7
v_gene: TRBV5-4
CDR3aa: CASSPEWGGAYEQYF
CDR3nt: TGTGCCAGCAGCCCGGAGTGGGGGGGCGCGTACGAGCAGTACTTC

d_gene: TRBD1
abundance: -
j_gene: TRBJ2-1
v_gene: TRBV19
CDR3aa: CASSIVGQVSYNEQFF
CDR3nt: TGTGCCAGTAGTATAGTCGGACAGGTCTCCTACAATGAGCAGTTCTTC

d_gene: -
abundance: -
j_gene: TRBJ2-5
v_gene: TRBV9
CDR3aa: CASSVDGTRQETQYF
CDR3nt: TGTGCCAGCAGCGTAGACGGGACACGCCAAGAGACCCAGTACTTC

d_gene: -
abundance: -
j_gene: TRBJ2-1
v_gene: TRBV14
CDR3aa: CASSHWPNYNEQFF
CDR3nt: TGTGCCAGCAGCCATTGGCCCAACTACAATGAGCAGTTCTTC

d_gene: -
abundance: -
j_gene: TRBJ1-1
v_gene: TRBV9
CDR3aa: CASSVERYTEAFF
CDR3nt: TGTGCCAGCAGCGTAGAGCGGTACACTGAAGCTTTCTTT

d_gene: -
abundance: -
j_gene: TRBJ1-1
v_gene: TRBV7-9
CDR3aa: CASSPNLGYTEAFF
CDR3nt: TGTGCCAGCAGCCCGAACCTTGGGTATACTGAAGCTTTCTTT

d_gene: -
abundance: -
j_gene: TRBJ2-7
v_gene: TRBV27
CDR3aa: CASSYHRDGSYEQYF
CDR3nt: TGTGCCAGCAGTTACCACCGGGACGGCTCCTACGAGCAGTACTTC

d_gene: -
abundance: -
j_gene: TRBJ1-2
v_gene: TRBV9
CDR3aa: CASSVGWGGYGYTF
CDR3nt: TGTGCCAGCAGCGTAGGATGGGGGGGCTATGGCTACACCTTC

d_gene: TRBD2
abundance: -
j_gene: TRBJ2-3
v_gene: TRBV19
CDR3aa: CASSIAAGLPTDTQYF
CDR3nt: TGTGCCAGTAGTATAGCGGCGGGACTACCCACAGATACGCAGTATTTT

d_gene: -
abundance: -
j_gene: TRBJ2-7
v_gene: TRBV4-1
CDR3aa: CASSQKGGERTYEQYF
CDR3nt: TGCGCCAGCAGCCAAAAGGGGGGGGAGAGGACCTACGAGCAGTACTTC

d_gene: TRBD1
abundance: -
j_gene: TRBJ2-3
v_gene: TRBV27
CDR3aa: CASSGQGAADTQYF
CDR3nt: TGTGCCAGCAGCGGACAGGGGGCGGCAGATACGCAGTATTTT

d_gene: -
abundance: -
j_gene: TRBJ1-2
v_gene: TRBV30
CDR3aa: CAWTEGTNYGYTF
CDR3nt: TGTGCCTGGACTGAGGGAACTAACTATGGCTACACCTTC

d_gene: -
abundance: -
j_gene: TRBJ1-2
v_gene: TRBV7-9
CDR3aa: CASSSGDLENYGYTF
CDR3nt: TGTGCCAGCAGCTCGGGGGACCTTGAGAACTATGGCTACACCTTC

d_gene: -
abundance: -
j_gene: TRBJ2-5
v_gene: TRBV7-8
CDR3aa: CASIPTGQKRGKLLETQYF
CDR3nt: TGTGCCAGCATCCCGACGGGACAGAAGCGGGGAAAACTATTGGAGACCCAGTACTTC

d_gene: -
abundance: -
j_gene: TRBJ2-5
v_gene: TRBV19
CDR3aa: CASSMGGTVGETQYF
CDR3nt: TGTGCCAGTAGTATGGGTGGAACAGTCGGGGAGACCCAGTACTTC

d_gene: TRBD2
abundance: -
j_gene: TRBJ2-7
v_gene: TRBV19
CDR3aa: CASSKGAGISYEQYF
CDR3nt: TGTGCCAGTAGTAAAGGAGCGGGGATCTCCTACGAGCAGTACTTC

d_gene: -
abundance: -
j_gene: TRBJ2-7
v_gene: TRBV29-1
CDR3aa: CSVEGGDYEQYF
CDR3nt: TGCAGCGTTGAAGGTGGAGACTACGAGCAGTACTTC

d_gene: -
abundance: -
j_gene: TRBJ2-7
v_gene: TRBV7-2
CDR3aa: CASSLSEGTAAYEQYF
CDR3nt: TGTGCCAGCAGTCTAAGTGAGGGGACCGCGGCCTACGAGCAGTACTTC

d_gene: -
abundance: -
j_gene: TRBJ2-7
v_gene: TRBV7-9
CDR3aa: CASSLGGQEEQYF
CDR3nt: TGTGCCAGCAGCTTAGGGGGTCAAGAGGAGCAGTACTTC

d_gene: -
abundance: -
j_gene: TRBJ1-5
v_gene: TRBV4-1
CDR3aa: CASSSDPGANQPQHF
CDR3nt: TGCGCCAGCAGCTCCGACCCGGGAGCCAATCAGCCCCAGCATTTT

d_gene: -
abundance: -
j_gene: TRBJ2-5
v_gene: TRBV6-5
CDR3aa: CASSTPLEGGETQYF
CDR3nt: TGTGCCAGCAGTACCCCCCTTGAGGGAGGCGAGACCCAGTACTTC

d_gene: -
abundance: -
j_gene: TRBJ1-4
v_gene: TRBV19
CDR3aa: CASSQVSRINEKLFF
CDR3nt: TGTGCCAGTAGTCAAGTCAGCCGAATTAATGAAAAACTGTTTTTT

d_gene: -
abundance: once
j_gene: TRBJ1-2
v_gene: TRBV11-2
CDR3aa: CASSFETAYGYTF
CDR3nt: TGTGCCAGCAGCTTCGAGACAGCCTATGGCTACACCTTC

d_gene: -
abundance: -
j_gene: TRBJ2-7
v_gene: TRBV4-1
CDR3aa: CASSQDRGRSVEQYF
CDR3nt: TGCGCCAGCAGCCAAGATCGAGGCCGTTCTGTAGAGCAGTACTTC

d_gene: -
abundance: once
j_gene: TRBJ2-7
v_gene: TRBV4-1
CDR3aa: CASSQEAVTYEQYF
CDR3nt: TGCGCCAGCAGCCAAGAGGCGGTAACCTACGAGCAGTACTTC

d_gene: TRBD1
abundance: -
j_gene: TRBJ1-5
v_gene: TRBV13
CDR3aa: CASSKGTGGYDQPQHF
CDR3nt: TGTGCCAGCAGCAAGGGAACAGGGGGGTACGATCAGCCCCAGCATTTT

d_gene: -
abundance: -
j_gene: TRBJ1-2
v_gene: TRBV27
CDR3aa: CASSSPPYGYTF
CDR3nt: TGTGCCAGCAGTTCCCCGCCCTATGGCTACACCTTC

d_gene: TRBD2
abundance: -
j_gene: TRBJ2-1
v_gene: TRBV27
CDR3aa: CASSPRTSGYPNEQFF
CDR3nt: TGTGCCAGCAGTCCGAGGACTAGCGGATACCCGAATGAGCAGTTCTTC

d_gene: -
abundance: -
j_gene: TRBJ1-2
v_gene: TRBV10-3
CDR3aa: CAISATTASYGYTF
CDR3nt: TGTGCCATCAGTGCGACGACAGCCAGCTATGGCTACACCTTC

d_gene: TRBD2
abundance: -
j_gene: TRBJ2-5
v_gene: TRBV5-4
CDR3aa: CASSSTFSGGETQYF
CDR3nt: TGTGCCAGCAGCTCCACTTTTAGCGGGGGAGAGACCCAGTACTTC

d_gene: -
abundance: -
j_gene: TRBJ2-3
v_gene: TRBV13
CDR3aa: CASSYGPPVSGTQYF
CDR3nt: TGTGCCAGCAGCTACGGACCCCCCGTAAGTGGAACGCAGTATTTT

d_gene: -
abundance: -
j_gene: TRBJ2-2
v_gene: TRBV19
CDR3aa: CASRFLPSGELFF
CDR3nt: TGTGCCAGTAGATTTCTACCGTCCGGGGAGCTGTTTTTT